This record concerns one TCR beta chain sequence. Original processing methods: Cell counts per sample came from amplifying reference gene primers. The repertoire was sequenced with immunoSEQ multiplex PCR; TCRdb's copy has only in-frame clones and lacks some. V, J and clone size are taken as reported in that table, and D and trimming were inferred from the DNA itself. Here the sample spans around 310,000 clones, roughly 88% being singletons. The data belong to a study of blood T cell repertoires in COVID-19. Looking at the study overall: The United States, Italy and Spain were the sources of the acute and convalescent COVID-19 samples. PBMCs, B-cell-depleted T cells, or T cells were the source of the cDNA or gDNA that made up the material.

Trimming cost V 1 base and J 4 bases; bases outside gene matches: 6. CDR3 length equals 15 residues. The germline V gene encodes CDR1 SGHDN and CDR2 FVKESK. The V and J genes are TRBV14 and TRBJ2-5; 7 nucleotides line up with TRBD1. This receptor was identified in a woman aged 50 to 60 with active or convalescent COVID-19. Sequenced material: peripheral blood. The CDR3 region is CASSQAGGSGETQYF. CDR3 DNA sequence: TGTGCCAGCAGCCAAGCAGGGGGAAGCGGAGAGACCCAGTACTTC.